This T cell receptor (beta chain) was found in a study of beta chain features in type 1 diabetes. Overall study results and limits: High TCR expression in some cells could lead to their over-representation in cDNA sequencing.

What was sequenced were expressed TCRB transcripts, since all of the isolated RNA had been reverse transcribed. Here immunoSEQ multiplex PCR was the method, and the copy in TCRdb shows in-frame clones only, minus some. The table includes 300,000 to 450,000 clones, about 19% detected once. To note about this clone: The antigen remains undetermined.

The length of the CDR3 is 14 residues. The ends were cut back, 11 bases at V and 4 bases at J, with 20 bases in the middle. Germline values: CDR1 MNHNS, CDR2 SASEGT. The sequence was collected from a woman aged 18-30 years in good health. The sequencing input was naive CD4+ T cells from blood. This chain connects TRBV6-1 to TRBJ1-2, with D maybe TRBD1 (5 bases). CDR3 DNA: TGTGCCCTCCCCTCCGGGACTACCATCTATGGCTACACCTTC. This encodes CALPSGTTIYGYTF.